This TCR beta chain was sequenced in a study of cytomegalovirus exposure and HLA in healthy donors (dated by TCRdb to 2016 to 2017). Some background on the complete study: An earlier analysis of approximately 640 of the donors reported 250 to 350 Gb of sequence data and some 120 million unique TCR beta sequences from about 179 million T cells. An early release that covered roughly 600 HLA-typed donors contained around 300 gigabases of sequencing data and about 84 million unique TCR sequences. Of the roughly 430 genotyped donors, over 70% fell in the genetic ancestry cluster associated with self-reported Caucasian donors. The study was designed to test whether signatures of past pathogen exposure could be identified by cataloging public T cell receptors. The T cell repertoires of 700 or so subjects were profiled by immunosequencing and related to cytomegalovirus serostatus. Along with the roughly 700-subject first cohort, a separate validation cohort of 120 different subjects was used. To predict cytomegalovirus infection status, the study combined high-throughput TCR immunosequencing, statistical association of individual TCRs with disease status, and machine learning. To study patterns of TCR occurrence, a later analysis re-analyzed previously published TCR beta repertoires from around 670 donors and added high-resolution HLA genotyping. The later analysis used no new phenotypic data to find candidate immune exposures, relying instead on TCR beta sequences and their occurrence across donors. To decide whether each TCR beta V gene segment behaved as functional or pseudogenic, an earlier analysis of approximately 590 of the donors relied on high-throughput TCR beta sequencing. Donor age, sex, ethnicity and CMV serostatus were collected together with the repertoire data. A later genetic analysis took genome-wide SNP genotypes for about three fifths of the roughly 700 donors and used that subset as a discovery cohort. All discovery cohort repertoires had been generated on a single sequencing platform. Class I and class II HLA loci were covered by the typing at four-digit resolution. Typing coverage varied by locus: roughly 629-640 donors for A, B, C, DRB1 and DQB1; approximately 520 for DQA1; more than 600 for DPA1; roughly 470 for DPB1. Four to six DR-DQ haplotypes were handled as single units for association and clustering, since linkage in the cohort was strong. Among a few hundred genotyped donors of the cohort, an average of approximately 250,000 unique TCR beta nucleotide sequences were sequenced per donor, roughly 20% of them non-productive. On the study overall, not on this receptor specifically: A further reported finding was that TCR beta sequences accurately predicted the HLA-A and HLA-B alleles for most subjects in the first cohort. Most TCR sequences were observed very rarely across donors, whereas some public TCRs were present in many individuals. According to a later analysis, TCR association rates differed among HLA loci, with DRB1 alleles showing the most associated TCRs and HLA-C alleles showing the fewest. Only TCR beta chains were sequenced in this cohort, and the absence of alpha or paired-chain data limited detectable features. A few of the identified cytomegalovirus-associated TCR beta chains were confirmed in vitro to be specific for cytomegalovirus antigens. V-gene and J-gene trimming of TCR beta chains was associated with a missense DCLRE1C variant in a later genetic analysis, and the association was replicated in an independent cohort. Some IMGT-functional V segments, including TRBV6-2 and TRBV6-3, could not be told apart with the 87-base-pair reads, so those segments were excluded. Broadly in line with IMGT annotations, most TCR beta V segments showed up in productive rearrangements about 87% or about 30% of the time in an earlier analysis of approximately 600 of the donors. Because HLA typing was unavailable for some donors at each locus, only the typed subset was used in association tests. When HLA alleles, especially DR and DQ, strongly co-occurred, attributing TCR associations to individual alleles was difficult. The presence/absence analyses assumed that sequencing depth was roughly uniform across donors, and that assumption may not be true. Compared with equally common non-associated chains, HLA-associated TCR beta chains in a later analysis were more clonally expanded and had lower generation probabilities. The earlier analysis of about 600 of the donors excluded roughly 17 rarely observed V segments, including chromosome 9 orphons, because counts were too low. In a later genetic analysis, fewer N-insertions in productive TCRs were reported among donors in an Asian-associated ancestry cluster than the approximately 670-donor mean. In a later analysis, around 17,000 TCR beta sequences were associated with specific HLA alleles at a false discovery rate of 0.05. Immune exposure information for the cohort was limited to CMV serostatus. Most CMV-associated TCR beta chains appeared to be HLA-restricted in a later analysis, and the HLA associations seemed to be driven largely by CMV exposure. In both the original and validation cohorts, the classifier was reported to diagnose cytomegalovirus status with high specificity and sensitivity. Correlated functional status among segregating V segments might reflect linkage disequilibrium, but an unknown experimental factor could not be ruled out. A later analysis reported that several top co-occurrence clusters appeared linked to parvovirus B19, influenza, CMV and Epstein-Barr virus. In the study, 150 to 200 TCR beta chains were listed as associated with cytomegalovirus. The authors suggested that the approach could potentially be extended to other disease states and immunological phenotypes. The sequencing pipeline was judged likely to have produced a cluster of highly shared sequence variants as a technical artifact.

The cohort was made up of 500 to 850 healthy bone marrow donors. At the time of sampling, every cohort member was nominally healthy, though immune exposures that went unrecorded were likely present. The donor was CMV seronegative and belonged to the group of around 350 seronegative cohort members. Every donor gave a peripheral blood sample, and the peripheral blood mononuclear cells from that sample were used for TCR beta sequencing. Genomic DNA was extracted from the blood cell samples with the Qiagen DNeasy Blood Extraction Kit. V and J are truncated by 6 bases and 2 bases respectively, leaving an intervening sequence of 8 bases. From cysteine to phenylalanine, the CDR3 is 13 amino acids long. CDR3 DNA only is kept here, 39 bases in frame from base 1. The germline V gene gives CDR1 as KGHSH and CDR2 as LQKENI. A note on this clone: Its antigen is unknown.

Libraries were made using the immunoSEQ multiplex PCR assay. A mixture of 60 forward primers for TCR Vbeta segments and 13 reverse primers for TCR Jbeta segments was used in the multiplex PCR. Amplification of the CDR3 region of rearranged TCR beta genes was performed with a multiplex PCR assay on genomic DNA. Amplified TCR beta libraries were sequenced as 87-base-pair reads on the Illumina HiSeq System. On the authors' methods: In a later analysis, some 80 million unique TCR beta chains were counted across the roughly 670 repertoires, and around 10 million of these chains were shared by at least two donors. Raw reads were error-corrected and collapsed into unique sequences by a nearest-neighbor algorithm in which closely related sequences were merged to remove PCR and sequencing errors. To assign V, D and J gene segments, CDR3 sequences were aligned to IMGT reference sequences. For a sequence to be retained, a match of at least six nucleotides to both a V gene segment and a J gene segment was required. A rearrangement was called productive if the CDR3 had no stop codons and remained in frame with V and J, and every other rearrangement was called non-productive. CDR3 was defined according to IMGT convention as the region running from the second conserved V-encoded cysteine to the conserved J-encoded phenylalanine. The earlier analysis of fewer than 750 of the donors excluded sequences that lacked an unambiguous match to a single V gene segment. In an earlier analysis of 587 of the donors, V segments were called functional above 56.7% productive rearrangements and were called segregating when the between-donor standard deviation exceeded 5%. To diagnose cytomegalovirus status from the catalog of TCR beta chain sequences, a statistical classification framework was built. In a later analysis, V and J genes were assigned by comparing TCR nucleotide sequences against IMGT/GENE-DB human TR gene sequences. Using the TCRdist pipeline, a later analysis assigned CDR3 sequences along with most-parsimonious VDJ recombination scenarios. In a later analysis, each TCR beta chain was defined by its CDR3 amino acid sequence together with its V-gene family, and reads without a unique V-gene family were excluded. In a later analysis, 450 to 600 highly shared, low-generation-probability nucleotide sequences were removed to address suspected cross-contamination and a sequencing artifact. A later analysis calculated a clonal expansion index for each public chain from normalized within-repertoire ranks of inferred template counts. A later analysis computed generation probabilities with a VDJ recombination model fitted to out-of-frame rearrangements, and checked the results against IGoR. In a later analysis, TCR-TCR, TCR-HLA and TCR-CMV co-occurrence was scored with hypergeometric tests, and a repertoire-size bias correction was applied to TCR pairs. A later analysis estimated false discovery rates by permuting HLA or CMV assignments 20 times. In a later analysis, co-occurring TCRs were grouped with DBSCAN, and TCRdist sequence similarity was added when clustering was performed within HLA-allele-positive subsets. For co-occurrence clustering, repertoires with fewer than 30,000 or more than 120,000 public chains were excluded, along with five or six repertoires with anomalous nucleotide sharing. The immuneACCESS repertoire file appears here via TCRdb, limited to in-frame rearrangements. These files lack a portion of the clones; in checked studies, under half of the deficit traces to unresolved V genes, and the cause of the others is not known. V and J calls and clone size are copied from that table; D and trimming were computed from the DNA. This sample's records show 70,000 or so clones. 0.83% of the sample rests with the top ten.

Recombination connected TRBV18 to TRBJ1-3, with the identity of the D gene unclear. The specimen sequenced was PBMCs. The sequence was collected from a boy younger than 18 in good health and CMV-seronegative. For the CDR3, the sequence is CASSLTPGNTIYF. The bases are TGTGCCAGCTCTTTGACACCTGGAAACACCATATATTTT.